These T cell receptor beta chains were read from a single sample in a study of CD8+CD57+ T cells in acquired aplastic anemia. Via MiXCR, TCRdb re-called the reads, giving one row per CDR3 protein. The repertoire consists of 150,000 to 200,000 distinct CDR3 sequences, with roughly half occurring once and the leading ten covering roughly 1.8%. The specimen sequenced was sorted CD4+, CD8+, or CD8+CD57+ T cells (not recorded which) from PBMCs. These receptors were obtained from a human donor with aplastic anemia. Each CDR3 is given with its conserved first and last residue. D genes are given only for firm matches. Expanded clones are given a class, and other clones once, few, many or no size at all.

D gene | clone size | J gene | V gene | CDR3 protein | CDR3 DNA
. | many | TRBJ1-1 | TRBV4-2 | CASSHLYGDTEAFF | TGTGCCAGCAGCCACTTATATGGAGACACTGAAGCTTTCTTT
TRBD1 | . | TRBJ1-6 | TRBV20-1 | CSASITGGRDSPLHF | TGCAGTGCTAGTATAACAGGGGGCAGAGATTCACCCCTCCACTTT
. | . | TRBJ1-1 | TRBV14 | CASSQVKGTEAFF | TGTGCCAGCAGCCAAGTAAAGGGCACTGAAGCTTTCTTT
TRBD1 | . | TRBJ2-7 | TRBV11-2 | CASSSNRDRGVEQYF | TGTGCCAGCAGCTCGAACCGGGACAGAGGGGTCGAGCAGTACTTC
. | few | TRBJ2-5 | TRBV20-1 | CSARWGEETQYF | TGCAGTGCTAGATGGGGTGAAGAGACCCAGTACTTC
. | many | TRBJ1-1 | TRBV19 | CASSMKGDTEAFF | TGTGCCAGTAGTATGAAGGGGGACACTGAAGCTTTCTTT
TRBD1 | . | TRBJ1-1 | TRBV7-9 | CASRGQGPLTEAFF | TGTGCCAGCAGGGGACAGGGACCCCTGACTGAAGCTTTCTTT
TRBD2 | few | TRBJ2-1 | TRBV20-1 | CSTNPGGSYNEQFF | TGCAGTACTAACCCGGGGGGCTCCTACAATGAGCAGTTCTTC
TRBD1 | many | TRBJ1-2 | TRBV7-2 | CASSSQGGAYGYTF | TGTGCCAGCAGCTCCCAAGGGGGCGCCTATGGCTACACCTTC
. | . | TRBJ2-7 | TRBV28 | CASLPSGRAYEQYF | TGTGCCAGCCTCCCCAGCGGACGTGCCTACGAGCAGTACTTC
. | few | TRBJ2-7 | TRBV20-1 | CSARDYYEQYF | TGCAGTGCTAGAGATTACTACGAGCAGTACTTC
. | . | TRBJ1-1 | TRBV27 | CASSFLGRVNTEAFF | TGTGCCAGCAGTTTCCTTGGACGGGTTAACACTGAAGCTTTCTTT
. | . | TRBJ2-1 | TRBV14 | CASSHFSSIRDEQFF | TGTGCCAGCAGCCACTTTAGCTCCATCAGGGATGAGCAGTTCTTC
TRBD2 | many | TRBJ2-3 | TRBV15 | CATSRGGRRTDTQYF | TGTGCCACCAGCAGAGGCGGGAGGAGGACAGATACGCAGTATTTT
TRBD1 | many | TRBJ1-4 | TRBV5-4 | CASSLEGQGASEKLFF | TGTGCCAGCAGCTTGGAGGGACAGGGGGCGAGTGAAAAACTGTTTTTT
TRBD2 | many | TRBJ2-5 | TRBV11-1 | CASSALAGRETQYF | TGTGCCAGCAGCGCCCTAGCGGGGCGGGAGACCCAGTACTTC
. | . | TRBJ2-2 | TRBV5-1 | CASSSLNTGELFF | TGCGCCAGCAGCTCGCTAAACACCGGGGAGCTGTTTTTT
. | once | TRBJ2-7 | TRBV14 | CASSFVGNGEQYF | TGTGCCAGCAGTTTCGTGGGGAATGGCGAGCAGTACTTC
TRBD1 | . | TRBJ2-1 | TRBV19 | CASIRGNEQFF | TGTGCCAGTATCAGGGGGAATGAGCAGTTCTTC
. | . | TRBJ2-1 | TRBV15 | CATSRDGIGDEQFF | TGTGCCACCAGCAGAGATGGTATTGGTGATGAGCAGTTCTTC
TRBD1 | . | TRBJ2-7 | TRBV5-4 | CASSLVDRVAYEQYF | TGTGCCAGCAGCTTAGTGGACAGGGTGGCCTACGAGCAGTACTTC
TRBD1 | many | TRBJ1-1 | TRBV12-3/TRBV12-4 | CASSPDRVSGAFF | TGTGCCAGCAGTCCGGACAGGGTTTCAGGAGCTTTCTTT
. | . | TRBJ2-5 | TRBV20-1 | CSASHRGGPGTQYF | TGCAGTGCTAGCCATCGTGGCGGACCGGGGACCCAGTACTTC
. | few | TRBJ1-5 | TRBV19 | CASSIDYRGQPQHF | TGTGCCAGTAGTATAGACTACAGAGGCCAGCCCCAGCATTTT
. | few | TRBJ1-4 | TRBV20-1 | CSAQGPQGSTNEKLFF | TGCAGTGCACAAGGCCCCCAGGGATCAACTAATGAAAAACTGTTTTTT
TRBD1 | . | TRBJ1-1 | TRBV3-1 | CASSQSDRGNTEAFF | TGTGCCAGCAGCCAATCCGACAGGGGGAACACTGAAGCTTTCTTT
TRBD1 | many | TRBJ2-7 | TRBV19 | CASATETGSLPYEQYF | TGTGCCAGCGCAACGGAGACAGGGAGCTTACCCTACGAGCAGTACTTC
. | . | TRBJ1-3 | TRBV5-1 | CASSLVGGSSGNTIYF | TGCGCCAGCAGCTTGGTCGGCGGGAGCTCTGGAAACACCATATATTTT
. | . | TRBJ2-2 | TRBV4-3 | CASSQWGGLGPGELFF | TGCGCCAGCAGCCAATGGGGGGGCCTGGGTCCCGGGGAGCTGTTTTTT
. | many | TRBJ2-5 | TRBV5-4 | CASSKVQSQETQYF | TGTGCCAGCAGCAAAGTACAGTCTCAAGAGACCCAGTACTTC
TRBD2 | . | TRBJ2-7 | TRBV5-5 | CASSLAGGNVQYF | TGTGCCAGCAGCTTGGCCGGGGGGAACGTGCAGTACTTC
TRBD2 | . | TRBJ2-7 | TRBV9 | CASSVGGLAGAYEQYF | TGTGCCAGCAGCGTAGGTGGACTAGCGGGGGCCTACGAGCAGTACTTC
. | few | TRBJ2-7 | TRBV9 | CASSATGVSYEQYF | TGTGCCAGCAGCGCAACCGGGGTCTCCTACGAGCAGTACTTC
. | . | TRBJ2-3 | TRBV11-1 | CASSPTKGSGTDTQYF | TGTGCCAGCAGCCCCACCAAGGGGTCCGGCACAGATACGCAGTATTTT
. | many | TRBJ1-6 | TRBV10-2 | CASSESRHGPSSYNSPLHF | TGCGCCAGCAGTGAGTCTAGGCACGGCCCGAGCTCCTATAATTCACCCCTCCACTTT
. | . | TRBJ2-4 | TRBV19 | CASSIRGNIQYF | TGTGCCAGTAGTATTAGGGGAAACATTCAGTACTTC
. | . | TRBJ1-2 | TRBV29-1 | CSVGTGLNYGYTF | TGCAGCGTTGGAACCGGGTTAAACTATGGCTACACCTTC
TRBD2 | . | TRBJ2-7 | TRBV27 | CAGSSRLAGDEQYF | TGTGCCGGCAGTTCTCGACTAGCGGGAGACGAGCAGTACTTC
. | many | TRBJ2-5 | TRBV7-2 | CASSLAPTTQETQYF | TGTGCCAGCAGCTTAGCCCCGACGACCCAAGAGACCCAGTACTTC
. | few | TRBJ1-3 | TRBV10-2 | CASRGRGNSGNTIYF | TGCGCCAGCAGGGGACGGGGGAACTCTGGAAACACCATATATTTT
TRBD1 | many | TRBJ2-7 | TRBV2 | CASSSNRGLSYEQYF | TGTGCCAGCAGTTCCAACAGGGGGCTGTCGTACGAGCAGTACTTC
TRBD1 | . | TRBJ1-1 | TRBV5-6 | CASRLDRDTEAFF | TGTGCCAGCAGGCTTGACAGGGACACTGAAGCTTTCTTT
. | many | TRBJ2-3 | TRBV5-1 | CASSSSFSDTDTQYF | TGCGCCAGCAGCTCCAGTTTTTCGGACACAGATACGCAGTATTTT
. | . | TRBJ1-1 | TRBV4-3 | CASSQDRGRDTEAFF | TGCGCCAGCAGCCAAGACAGGGGTCGGGACACTGAAGCTTTCTTT
. | . | TRBJ2-3 | TRBV29-1 | CSASYGGGPSDTQYF | TGCAGCGCATCATATGGTGGGGGGCCTTCAGATACGCAGTATTTT
TRBD2 | . | TRBJ2-7 | TRBV7-2 | CASSPETSGKYEQYF | TGTGCCAGCAGCCCAGAGACTAGCGGGAAGTATGAGCAGTACTTC
TRBD1 | . | TRBJ2-5 | TRBV7-2 | CASSFLARTGSETQYF | TGTGCCAGCAGCTTTCTAGCAAGGACAGGGTCAGAGACCCAGTACTTC
TRBD1 | many | TRBJ1-5 | TRBV2 | CASSEKRTGYNQPQHF | TGTGCCAGCAGTGAAAAAAGGACAGGGTACAATCAGCCCCAGCATTTT
. | . | TRBJ2-7 | TRBV15 | CATSSRDPAYEQYF | TGTGCCACCAGCAGCCGGGACCCAGCCTACGAGCAGTACTTC
. | . | TRBJ1-1 | TRBV20-1 | CSGTLNTEAFF | TGCAGCGGGACTTTGAACACTGAAGCTTTCTTT
. | . | TRBJ1-5 | TRBV5-1 | CASSQRAGADQPQHF | TGCGCCAGCAGCCAGCGAGCAGGGGCGGATCAGCCCCAGCATTTT
. | many | TRBJ2-3 | TRBV19 | CASSMGGRWTDTQYF | TGTGCCAGTAGCATGGGGGGCCGGTGGACAGATACGCAGTATTTT
. | . | TRBJ2-7 | TRBV10-3 | CATGLGGEYEQYF | TGTGCCACGGGGCTTGGGGGAGAATACGAGCAGTACTTC
TRBD2 | . | TRBJ2-2 | TRBV11-1 | CASSSPSGRLAGSTGELFF | TGTGCCAGCAGCTCCCCTAGCGGTAGGCTAGCGGGAAGTACCGGGGAGCTGTTTTTT
. | many | TRBJ2-1 | TRBV7-3 | CASSSQSNPSYNEQFF | TGTGCCAGCAGCTCCCAGTCGAATCCCTCCTACAATGAGCAGTTCTTC
TRBD1 | . | TRBJ1-5 | TRBV19 | CASRKQGARGDQPQHF | TGTGCCAGTAGGAAACAGGGGGCGCGGGGCGATCAGCCCCAGCATTTT
. | many | TRBJ1-3 | TRBV7-9 | CASRQGAGNTIYF | TGTGCCAGCAGACAGGGCGCTGGAAACACCATATATTTT